A single T cell receptor beta chain is shown here with its context. Profiled with immunoSEQ multiplex PCR; TCRdb holds only in-frame clones, not every one. The data hold about 36,000 clones, with 92% observed a single time. Trimming took 0 bases from V and 1 from J, leaving 11 bases between them. Germline assignment: CDR1 MGHRA and CDR2 YSYEKL. This CDR3 contains 16 residues. This sample is part of a study of T cell changes during pregnancy in multiple sclerosis. The rearrangement joins TRBV4-1 to TRBJ2-3; D perhaps matches TRBD1 (6 bases). The sample here was CD4+ T cells from peripheral blood mononuclear cells, taken after pregnancy. The receptor was derived from a female donor with multiple sclerosis, enrolled in a pregnancy study. CDR3: CASSQDYEGGTDTQYF. DNA for the CDR3: TGCGCCAGCAGCCAAGATTACGAGGGGGGCACAGATACGCAGTATTTT.